The clone carrying this T cell receptor beta chain was observed a few times. What it binds is unknown. This sample stems from a study of T-cell memory formation after mild COVID-19. The overall study: TCR clusters were largely donor specific.

The ends were cut back, 3 bases at V and 2 bases at J, with 8 bases in the middle. The CDR3 is 14 amino acids. Notes on the study in general: Chiefly within CM and EM were the contracting CD4+ clones; CD8+ ones were within EMRA.

TCRdb re-called the 5' RACE reads with MiXCR, one entry per CDR3 protein. Of hundreds of thousands of distinct CDR3 sequences listed, approximately 16% are singletons. The sample was PBMCs or a T cell subset sorted from them (not recorded which). The TCR originated in a man younger than 35 who had mild COVID-19 (a few samples of this study predate the infection). Cell type and time point are not known. V and J are TRBV12-3 or TRBV12-4 and TRBJ2-1, with D possibly matching TRBD2 (6 bases). CDR3: CASSFGGTYNEQFF. Written as DNA, the CDR3 is TGTGCCAGCAGTTTCGGGGGAACCTACAATGAGCAGTTCTTC.